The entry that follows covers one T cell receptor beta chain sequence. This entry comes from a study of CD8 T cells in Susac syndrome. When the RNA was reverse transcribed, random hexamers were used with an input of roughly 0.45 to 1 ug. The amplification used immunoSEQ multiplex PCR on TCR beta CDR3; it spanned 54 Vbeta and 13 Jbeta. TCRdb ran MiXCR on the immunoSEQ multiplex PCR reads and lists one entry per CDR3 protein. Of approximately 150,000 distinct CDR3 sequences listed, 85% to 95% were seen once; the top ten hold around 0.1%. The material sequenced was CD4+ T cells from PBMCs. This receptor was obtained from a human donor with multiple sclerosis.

The CDR3 sequence is CASIVGNRGDYGYTF. The DNA of the CDR3 is TGTGCCAGCATAGTCGGGAACAGGGGGGACTATGGCTACACCTTC. J is TRBJ1-2 and V is TRBV2; 8 bases are a match to TRBD1. Looked up from germline, CDR1 is SNHLY and CDR2 is FYNNEI. Trimming cost V 7 bases and J 3 bases; bases outside gene matches: 10. The CDR3 covers 15 residues. Full variable domain (missing parts from reference TRBV2 and TRBJ1-2): EPEVTQTPSHQVTQMGQEVILRCVPISNHLYFYWYRQILGQKVEFLVSFYNNEISEKSEIFDDQFSVERPDGSNFTLKIRSTKLEDSAMYFCASIVGNRGDYGYTFGSGTRLTVV.